This is a list of T cell receptor beta chains from one sample in a study of regulatory T cells in long-lasting Graves disease. TCRdb re-derived calls from the multiplex PCR reads in MiXCR, one entry per CDR3 protein. The top ten clones hold 23% of a sample with 400,000 to 500,000 distinct CDR3 sequences, about a sixth of them seen once. These same records also appear under a second study, on T cells in Graves' hyperthyroidism and ophthalmopathy.

Sequenced here: peripheral blood mononuclear cells (PBMCs), sampled at new diagnosis, from a patient treated with antithyroid drugs. The receptors stem from a woman aged 18-29 years with Graves disease. The CDR3 runs from the conserved cysteine through the conserved F or W. The D gene is left open where the match is weak. Size is omitted from some rows. Given values are once, few, many or a class for expanded clones.

TGTGCCAGCACCTTGGCTGGACAGGGCGCTAGCACAGATACGCAGTATTTT	CASTLAGQGASTDTQYF	TRBV7-2	TRBJ2-3	once	TRBD1
TGCGCCAGCAGCACGCGGGGAGGGGGCGCAGATACGCAGTATTTT	CASSTRGGGADTQYF	TRBV5-1	TRBJ2-3	few	NA
TGTGCCAGCAGCATCATTGGACTAGCGGGAAATGCAGATACGCAGTATTTT	CASSIIGLAGNADTQYF	TRBV6-1	TRBJ2-3	many	TRBD2
TGTGCCAGCAGTTCGGGACTGGGGCAGCCCCAGCATTTT	CASSSGLGQPQHF	TRBV6-2/TRBV6-3	TRBJ1-5	many	NA
TGTGCCTGCCACCGGGATTTCTCCTACAATGAGCAGTTCTTC	CACHRDFSYNEQFF	TRBV30	TRBJ2-1	NA	NA
TGTGCCAGCAGCCCCGCGGGGGGGGCCGGGAAGACCCAGTACTTC	CASSPAGGAGKTQYF	TRBV28	TRBJ2-5	many	TRBD2
TGTGCCAGCAGCTTAATCGACCCGGAAGGCTACACCTTC	CASSLIDPEGYTF	TRBV7-2	TRBJ1-2	NA	NA
TGTGCCAGTAGTATATCACAGGGAGCGGTCTACGAGCAGTACTTC	CASSISQGAVYEQYF	TRBV19	TRBJ2-7	NA	NA
TGTGCCAGCAGTTTACGCGACAGGGAATCTAAACTGTTTTTT	CASSLRDRESKLFF	TRBV27	TRBJ1-4	many	TRBD1
TGTGCCAGCAGCCCTAGGCCGGTCGCTCAGCCCCAGCATTTT	CASSPRPVAQPQHF	TRBV7-2	TRBJ1-5	NA	NA
TGTGCCAGCACCGTACGGACAGGACTAGCGGCCGCGAACACCGGGGAGCTGTTTTTT	CASTVRTGLAAANTGELFF	TRBV6-1	TRBJ2-2	many	TRBD2
TGTGCTAGTGGTTCGGTAACTAGCGGGAGAAACACCGGGAAGCTGTTTTTT	CASGSVTSGRNTGKLFF	TRBV12-5	TRBJ2-2	NA	TRBD2
TGTGCCAGCAGCTTAAGTCCTAGCGTCCCAGATACGCAGTATTTT	CASSLSPSVPDTQYF	TRBV7-2	TRBJ2-3	many	NA
TGTGCCAGCAGTTTACGATCGGACAGGGCCCCCACAGATACGCAGTATTTT	CASSLRSDRAPTDTQYF	TRBV28	TRBJ2-3	few	TRBD1
TGTGCCAGCAGTTTCGTTACGGCTGACGAGCAGTACTTC	CASSFVTADEQYF	TRBV28	TRBJ2-7	many	NA
TGCGCCAGCAGCTTGGGAATAGCGGGGTCACACAATGAGCAGTTCTTC	CASSLGIAGSHNEQFF	TRBV5-1	TRBJ2-1	NA	TRBD2
TGCAGCGTTGAGGGGACAGGGATTTATGAAGCTTTCTTT	CSVEGTGIYEAFF	TRBV29-1	TRBJ1-1	many	TRBD1
TGCGCCAGCAGCCAACTCGGGGGGAGGGGTGTAACCGGGGAGCTGTTTTTT	CASSQLGGRGVTGELFF	TRBV4-1	TRBJ2-2	NA	TRBD2
TGTGCCAGCAGCCAAGGACCCGCCGGGCGCTACACCTTC	CASSQGPAGRYTF	TRBV3-1	TRBJ1-2	many	NA
TGTGCCAGCAGCGTAGCCGGGCCAGACACGCAGTATTTT	CASSVAGPDTQYF	TRBV9	TRBJ2-3	few	NA
TGTGCCAGCACCATGACAGGGTATCAAGAGACCCAGTACTTC	CASTMTGYQETQYF	TRBV6-1	TRBJ2-5	many	TRBD1
TGCAGCGTTGAGGAGGACCGGGGCGAGCAGTACTTC	CSVEEDRGEQYF	TRBV29-1	TRBJ2-7	NA	NA
TGTGCCAGTAGGCTAGCGGAGGGGGGAGAGACCCAGTACTTC	CASRLAEGGETQYF	TRBV19	TRBJ2-5	NA	NA
TGTGCCAGCAGCCAAGATGCTCGCGGGAGTATTACTTACAAAAACATTCAGTACTTC	CASSQDARGSITYKNIQYF	TRBV4-2	TRBJ2-4	few	TRBD2
TGTGCCAGTAGTATCGGGGCTTCGGCTCAGCCCCAGCATTTT	CASSIGASAQPQHF	TRBV19	TRBJ1-5	few	NA
TGTGCCAGCAGTTGGACAGGGGCCTATGAGCAGTTCTTC	CASSWTGAYEQFF	TRBV28	TRBJ2-1	NA	TRBD1
TGTGCCTGGAGCATGGCAGATACGCAGTATTTT	CAWSMADTQYF	TRBV30	TRBJ2-3	NA	NA
TGTGCCACCAGCAGAGATAGGTCACCCCTCCACTTT	CATSRDRSPLHF	TRBV15	TRBJ1-6	NA	NA
TGTGCCAGCAGCTTAGTTATCGGACGTACCTACGAGCAGTACTTC	CASSLVIGRTYEQYF	TRBV7-9	TRBJ2-7	many	NA
TGTGCCAGCAGACCGGCGCACGGGACTCCCAACGAGCAGTACTTC	CASRPAHGTPNEQYF	TRBV28	TRBJ2-7	many	NA
TGTGCCAGCAGCTGGCTGAGTAAAAACATTCAGTACTTC	CASSWLSKNIQYF	TRBV7-9	TRBJ2-4	NA	NA
TGCAGTGCTCAAACTTTTGGAGGCACCTACGAGCAGTACTTC	CSAQTFGGTYEQYF	TRBV20-1	TRBJ2-7	few	NA
TGTGCCAGCTCACCAAGGAGCGGACCCACAGATACGCAGTATTTT	CASSPRSGPTDTQYF	TRBV18	TRBJ2-3	NA	NA
TGCAGTGCTAGTCCCCCGACAGATACGCAGTATTTT	CSASPPTDTQYF	TRBV20-1	TRBJ2-3	NA	NA
TGTGCCATCAGTGAGATTAGCGGGCCCCTGAGCTCCTACAATGAGCAGTTCTTC	CAISEISGPLSSYNEQFF	TRBV10-3	TRBJ2-1	few	TRBD2
TGTGCCAGCAGTGAATGGGGACTAGCGGGAGATCGCTACGAGCAGTACTTC	CASSEWGLAGDRYEQYF	TRBV25-1	TRBJ2-7	many	TRBD2
TGTGCCTGGAGAGCTCGCTTAAATCAGCCCCAGCATTTT	CAWRARLNQPQHF	TRBV30	TRBJ1-5	many	NA
TGTGCCAGCAGTCCGACCGGACAGCGACCCCGTTGGGCGACGCAGTATTTT	CASSPTGQRPRWATQYF	TRBV7-8	TRBJ2-3	many	NA
TGTGCCAGCTCACCCAGCCTCGGACTAGCGGGAGCCGGAGATACGCAGTATTTT	CASSPSLGLAGAGDTQYF	TRBV18	TRBJ2-3	NA	TRBD2
TGTGCCAGCCGATCAAGGTATGGCCACACCTTC	CASRSRYGHTF	TRBV3-1	TRBJ1-2	NA	NA
TGTGCCTGGCAGAGGGGTCTCACTGAAGCTTTCTTT	CAWQRGLTEAFF	TRBV30	TRBJ1-1	few	NA
TGTGCCAGCAGCTTAGCTAGCGGGAGTCCCTACGAGCAGTACTTC	CASSLASGSPYEQYF	TRBV7-3	TRBJ2-7	many	TRBD2
TGCGCCAGCAGCTTGCTGACAGGGGCCAATGAGCAGTTCTTC	CASSLLTGANEQFF	TRBV5-1	TRBJ2-1	NA	TRBD1
TGTGCCAGCTCATCCAAGGGGGGGATGTACGAGCAGTACTTC	CASSSKGGMYEQYF	TRBV18	TRBJ2-7	many	NA
TGTGCCAGTAGTTGGGTGGCGGCGAATGAGCAGTTCTTC	CASSWVAANEQFF	TRBV19	TRBJ2-1	NA	NA
TGTGCCAGCAGCCCCGGGACTAGCGGGAGTCTAGGCAATGAGCAGTTCTTC	CASSPGTSGSLGNEQFF	TRBV27	TRBJ2-1	many	TRBD2
TGTGCCAGCAGTTTAAGGGTCTTGCAGGGGGCAGAAGCTTTCTTT	CASSLRVLQGAEAFF	TRBV28	TRBJ1-1	many	TRBD1
TGTGCCAGCAGCCTTCCGGAGTACGAGCAGTACTTC	CASSLPEYEQYF	TRBV6-1	TRBJ2-7	few	NA
TGTGCCAGCAGTTTAAGTGGCGGGGGGGTGAATGAGCAGTTCTTC	CASSLSGGGVNEQFF	TRBV27	TRBJ2-1	few	TRBD2
TGTGCCAGCAGCTCACAGGGGGCGGTCGGGGAGCTGTTTTTT	CASSSQGAVGELFF	TRBV7-2	TRBJ2-2	many	TRBD1
TGTGCCAGCAGCCACAATAGCAATCAGCCCCAGCATTTT	CASSHNSNQPQHF	TRBV6-2/TRBV6-3	TRBJ1-5	NA	NA
TGCAGTGCTAGCTTTCTAGGGACTAACTATGGCTACACCTTC	CSASFLGTNYGYTF	TRBV20-1	TRBJ1-2	few	NA
TGCAGCGTTGGGATCACTAGCGGGATGATTTATACGCAGTATTTT	CSVGITSGMIYTQYF	TRBV29-1	TRBJ2-3	many	TRBD2